The clone carrying this T cell receptor (beta chain) was seen just once. Trimming took off 0 bases at V and 3 bases at J, with 12 bases between the two ends. Germline values: CDR1 SGHTA, CDR2 FQGNSA. CDR3 size: 16 residues. Authors' data handling: It was from reference gene primer amplification that nucleated cell counts were estimated. Generated by immunoSEQ multiplex PCR, the TCRdb table keeps only in-frame clones and is missing some. V, J and clone size derive from that table, while D and trimming were established from the DNA sequence. This table holds fewer than 200,000 clones, about 85% found once. The sample is drawn from a study of blood T cell repertoires in COVID-19. The wider study: Acute-phase and convalescent COVID-19 samples originated in the United States, Italy and Spain. The analysed material was cDNA or gDNA that came from T cells, B-cell-depleted T cells, or PBMCs.

The chain employs TRBV7-2 and TRBJ1-3; D might be TRBD1 (5 bases). This TCR came from a woman older than 75 with acute or convalescent COVID-19. The sequenced material came from peripheral blood. CDR3 amino acids: CASSLAPGGSGNTIYF. The CDR3, as DNA: TGTGCCAGCAGCTTAGCGCCCGGGGGGAGTGGAAACACCATATATTTT.